The rows below give T cell receptor beta chains drawn from one sample of a study of cytomegalovirus exposure and HLA in healthy donors. Assay: immunoSEQ multiplex PCR; the TCRdb copy retains only in-frame clones and omits some. Of roughly 130,000 clones in the sample, 8.5% are singletons; the top ten hold 5.5%. The sample was PBMCs. Receptors were obtained from a man between 35 and 55 years old in good health and CMV-seronegative. Each CDR3 is given with its conserved first and last residue. The D gene is left open where the match is weak. For some rows the clone size is stated as once, few or many, or as a class when expanded; others skip it.

abundance,d_gene,j_gene,v_gene,CDR3nt,CDR3aa
few,.,TRBJ2-5,TRBV7-7,TGTGCCAGCAGCCTGAACTTCCAAGAGACCCAGTACTTC,CASSLNFQETQYF
many,TRBD2,TRBJ2-5,TRBV6-4,TGTGCCAGCAGCACGACTAGCGGGGCAGAGACCCAGTACTTC,CASSTTSGAETQYF
.,.,TRBJ1-4,TRBV6-6,TGTGCCAGCAGTTACAACAGAGAGATAGAAAAACTGTTTTTT,CASSYNREIEKLFF
few,.,TRBJ2-5,TRBV11-2,TGTGCCAGCAGCTTCCAGCGGACAGTCGAGACCCAGTACTTC,CASSFQRTVETQYF
few,TRBD1,TRBJ2-3,TRBV10-3,TGTGCCATCAGTGACCCGGGACAGGGCCCTAGCACAGATACGCAGTATTTT,CAISDPGQGPSTDTQYF
few,.,TRBJ1-2,TRBV6-1,TGTGCCAGCACCCATACGGGACTGGGCTATGGCTACACCTTC,CASTHTGLGYGYTF
.,.,TRBJ2-3,TRBV7-3,TGTGCCAGCAGCATGGGACACCCTAGCACAGATACGCAGTATTTT,CASSMGHPSTDTQYF
few,TRBD1,TRBJ2-1,TRBV7-7,TGTGCCAGCAGCTTAGGACAGGGGCAGGACAATGAGCAGTTCTTC,CASSLGQGQDNEQFF
few,TRBD1,TRBJ2-7,TRBV30,TGTGCCTGGACCAAAACAGGGGGCATCTACGAGCAGTACTTC,CAWTKTGGIYEQYF
.,.,TRBJ1-2,TRBV7-2,TGTGCCAGCAGCTCCCGGCTAGGGACTAAGGGCTACACCTTC,CASSSRLGTKGYTF
few,.,TRBJ2-5,TRBV4-1,TGCGCCAGCACCCCCTTCCAGGGGAGAAGGAGTGAATCGGAGACCCAGTACTTC,CASTPFQGRRSESETQYF
.,TRBD2,TRBJ2-1,TRBV19,TGTGCCAGTAGTATAGATCTAGCGGGCTTGCAGTTCTTC,CASSIDLAGLQFF
few,.,TRBJ1-2,TRBV6-1,TGTGCCAGCAGTGGCTCACAGGGTAGTGGTGGCTACACCTTC,CASSGSQGSGGYTF
few,TRBD2,TRBJ2-5,TRBV4-1,TGCGCCAGCAGCCAAGATGCAGCCCGGGCTAGCGGGCTAATAGGGACCCAGTACTTC,CASSQDAARASGLIGTQYF
.,.,TRBJ2-2,TRBV5-4,TGTGCCAGCAGCTTGCGACAGAAAAACACCGGGGAGCTGTTTTTT,CASSLRQKNTGELFF
few,.,TRBJ1-5,TRBV19,TGTGCCAGTAGTATCAGGTGGAGGCAGCCCCAGCATTTT,CASSIRWRQPQHF
few,.,TRBJ2-3,TRBV29-1,TGCAGCGTTGATGGCCGAACAGATACGCAGTATTTT,CSVDGRTDTQYF
few,.,TRBJ1-4,TRBV30,TGTGCCTGGAGTGTCGGCGGGACTAATGAAAAACTGTTTTTT,CAWSVGGTNEKLFF
.,.,TRBJ1-1,TRBV6-6,TGTGCCAGCATCTACGGGGGGAACACTGAAGCTTTCTTT,CASIYGGNTEAFF
.,.,TRBJ2-7,TRBV10-1,TGCGCCAGCAGTGAACGCAGGGGGGAAAACGAGCAGTACTTC,CASSERRGENEQYF
.,.,TRBJ1-3,TRBV9,TGTGCCAGCAGCGTAGGAGGTTCTGGAAGCACCATATATTTT,CASSVGGSGSTIYF
.,TRBD2,TRBJ2-7,TRBV5-1,TGCGCCAGCAGCGGGGAGCGGGGGGTTTCCGAGCAGTACTTC,CASSGERGVSEQYF
few,.,TRBJ1-5,TRBV6-1,TGTGCCAGCAGTGAAGACAGTTGGGGCAATCAGCCCCAGCATTTT,CASSEDSWGNQPQHF
.,.,TRBJ1-1,TRBV5-4,TGTGCCAGCAGCCCGGGGAGGGTAGTCTCTGAAGCTTTCTTT,CASSPGRVVSEAFF
.,.,TRBJ2-3,TRBV7-2,TGTGCCAGCAGTTGGGGCGGTACAGATACGCAGTATTTT,CASSWGGTDTQYF
.,.,TRBJ1-6,TRBV11-2,TGTGCCAGCAGCCCCTCCGGGGGGGCTTATAATTCACCCCTCCACTTT,CASSPSGGAYNSPLHF
few,.,TRBJ1-2,TRBV4-1,TGCGCCAGCAGCCAAGATCAACAGACAGTCTATGGCTACACCTTC,CASSQDQQTVYGYTF
few,TRBD1,TRBJ2-2,TRBV29-1,TGCAGCGCCCCCGGGACAGGCTTGAACACCGGGGAGCTGTTTTTT,CSAPGTGLNTGELFF
.,.,TRBJ2-3,TRBV7-9,TGTGCCAGCAGCCCCTACAGGGTCGCAGATACGCAGTATTTT,CASSPYRVADTQYF
.,.,TRBJ1-3,TRBV7-2,TGTGCCAGCAGCCCTTCTAGCACCATATATTTT,CASSPSSTIYF
.,TRBD1,TRBJ1-1,TRBV28,TGTGCCAGCAGGTTTGACAGGGAAAACACTGAAGCTTTCTTT,CASRFDRENTEAFF
few,.,TRBJ2-1,TRBV7-9,TGTGCCAGCAGCTTAGTGGACTTAACTCACTACAATGAGCAGTTCTTC,CASSLVDLTHYNEQFF
.,TRBD1,TRBJ2-1,TRBV30,TGTGCCTGGAAATCGGGACAGTTGAATGAGCAGTTCTTC,CAWKSGQLNEQFF
few,TRBD1,TRBJ1-1,TRBV4-1,TGCGCCAGCAGCCACCCGGACAGGGTGAACACTGAAGCTTTCTTT,CASSHPDRVNTEAFF
few,TRBD1,TRBJ1-1,TRBV7-3,TGTGCCAGCAGCTTAGTACGGACAGGGGGTGAAAACACTGAAGCTTTCTTT,CASSLVRTGGENTEAFF
.,TRBD1,TRBJ1-1,TRBV19,TGTGCCAGTAACGTAGACAGGGGACGCGTAGCTTTCTTT,CASNVDRGRVAFF
.,TRBD2,TRBJ2-3,TRBV27,TGTGCCAGCAGTTCCTCCGGGACTAGCAGCGATACGCAGTATTTT,CASSSSGTSSDTQYF
few,.,TRBJ1-1,TRBV19,TGTGCCAGTAGTGTCCTGGGGGGGTTGGGCACTGAAGCTTTCTTT,CASSVLGGLGTEAFF
few,.,TRBJ1-5,TRBV7-2,TGTGCCAGCAGCTTAGAAGGGGGTCGCAATCAGCCCCAGCATTTT,CASSLEGGRNQPQHF
.,.,TRBJ1-1,TRBV10-1,TGCGCCAGCAGTCAAGGGGAGGTGACTGAAGCTTTCTTT,CASSQGEVTEAFF
.,TRBD1,TRBJ1-3,TRBV7-8,TGTGCCAGCAGCTTATCTTCAGGGGGTAGAAACACCATATATTTT,CASSLSSGGRNTIYF
few,TRBD2,TRBJ2-3,TRBV13,TGTGCCAGCAGTAGAGGGACTATCAGAGGTACGCAGTATTTT,CASSRGTIRGTQYF
.,TRBD1,TRBJ1-2,TRBV7-2,TGTGCCAGCAGCTTAGGGGGGGACAGGTATAGGACGGGCTACACCTTC,CASSLGGDRYRTGYTF
few,.,TRBJ2-3,TRBV21-1,TGTGCCAGCAGCAAAGTTGGTCAGGGTCCAGATACGCAGTATTTT,CASSKVGQGPDTQYF
.,.,TRBJ2-1,TRBV6-6,TGTGCCAGCACCTCAGATCTCAATGAGCAGTTCTTC,CASTSDLNEQFF
.,TRBD1,TRBJ1-2,TRBV28,TGTGCCAGCAGCCGTACAGGGGGGAGGCTCTATGGCTACACCTTC,CASSRTGGRLYGYTF
few,.,TRBJ2-7,TRBV2,TGTGCCAGCACCGAACGGACAGCTTATTCCTACGAGCAGTACTTC,CASTERTAYSYEQYF
.,TRBD2,TRBJ2-1,TRBV28,TGTGCCAGCAGTCCCAGACTAGCGGGGGGTTACAATGAGCAGTTCTTC,CASSPRLAGGYNEQFF
few,.,TRBJ2-1,TRBV27,TGTGCCAGCAGTTTCGGCTACAATGAGCAGTTCTTC,CASSFGYNEQFF
few,.,TRBJ2-7,TRBV4-3,TGCGCCAGCAGCCAAGATCAGGGATACGAGCAGTACTTC,CASSQDQGYEQYF
few,.,TRBJ1-1,TRBV9,TGTGCCAGCAGCGTAGACCGACAGAACACTGAAGCTTTCTTT,CASSVDRQNTEAFF
few,TRBD2,TRBJ2-1,TRBV28,TGTGCCAGCGAGAATGGGCGGGGGGGCGGTGAGCAGTTCTTC,CASENGRGGGEQFF
.,.,TRBJ2-3,TRBV4-1,TGCGCCAGCAGCCAAGATTGGACTAGCACAGATACGCAGTATTTT,CASSQDWTSTDTQYF
few,TRBD1,TRBJ2-7,TRBV7-2,TGTGCCAGCAGCTTAGCCGGGACAGGGGCCTACGAGCAGTACTTC,CASSLAGTGAYEQYF
.,.,TRBJ2-2,TRBV7-9,TGTGCCAGCAGCTTAGCCGGTTCCGGGGAGCTGTTTTTT,CASSLAGSGELFF
.,TRBD1,TRBJ1-1,TRBV4-2,TGTGCCAGCAGTAGGCAGGGGGGTATCACTGAAGCTTTCTTT,CASSRQGGITEAFF
few,.,TRBJ1-5,TRBV9,TGTGCCAGCAGCCTGGGGGAGGGAATCCAGCCCCAGCATTTT,CASSLGEGIQPQHF
few,.,TRBJ1-4,TRBV2,TGTGCCAGCAGGCCCCAGGGGAATGAAAAACTGTTTTTT,CASRPQGNEKLFF
.,.,TRBJ1-2,TRBV7-9,TGTGCCAGCAGCTTACAGGGGAACTATGGCTACACCTTC,CASSLQGNYGYTF
.,.,TRBJ2-3,TRBV6-5,TGTGCCACCTGGACTAAAATCCCCACAGATACGCAGTATTTT,CATWTKIPTDTQYF